This T cell receptor beta chain was recorded in a study of CD8 T cells in Susac syndrome. The CDR3 is made up of 15 amino acids. V was clipped by 5 bases and J by 5 bases; unmatched bases: 11. Germline values: CDR1 SGHTA, CDR2 FQGTGA. The authors carried out high-throughput sequencing of TCR beta. They applied it to CD8+ and CD4+ T cells obtained from blood. Controls were healthy donors (matched for age and sex). It was negative isolation that provided the CD8+ and CD4+ T cells, whereas TEMRA cells were enriched by FACS. An input of roughly 0.5 to 1 ug of RNA was subjected to reverse transcription using random hexamers. TCR beta CDR3 was amplified by immunoSEQ covering 54 Vbeta and 13 Jbeta. TCRdb reanalysed the immunoSEQ multiplex PCR reads using MiXCR and keeps one entry per CDR3 protein. The sample has 150,000 to 200,000 distinct CDR3 sequences; approximately 92% are singletons.

The chain recombines TRBV7-3 with TRBJ2-7, with 8 bases lining up with TRBD1. Specimen: CD4+ T cells from PBMCs. The source of this sequence is a human donor in good health. The CDR3 coding sequence is TGTGCCAGCAGCCTTCAGGGGGCGCGGGCGGACGAGCAGTACTTC. Amino acid sequence: CASSLQGARADEQYF.